This entry lists 9 T cell receptor beta chains sequenced from one sample in a study of shared clonotypes between healthy human individuals. Produced via immunoSEQ multiplex PCR; TCRdb's table is partial and in-frame only. Found here are millions of clones, around 94% of them singletons; the top ten hold 0.13% to 0.15%. Sequencing used naive CD4+ T cells sorted from blood. Regarding subset: CD45RA+ positively selected. The origin of the receptors is a man aged 18 to 30 in good health.

This sequence joins TRBV6-1 and TRBJ1-1; 8 bases map to TRBD1. V was pared by 5 bases and J by 5 bases, with 7 bases of the junction left unmatched. Germline CDR1 reads MNHNS; CDR2 reads SASEGT. The CDR3 has 14 amino acids. As DNA, the CDR3 is TGTGCCAGCAGTTTCCGGACAGGGAGGACTGAAGCTTTCTTT. Its protein product is CASSFRTGRTEAFF.

This chain joins TRBV10-3 and TRBJ1-2; no clear D gene. There are 12 residues in the CDR3. Germline assignment: CDR1 ENHRY and CDR2 SYGVKD. V gave up 2 bases and J gave up 6 bases, with 7 bases separating them. The chain's CDR3 is CAISELADGYTF. CDR3 bases: TGTGCCATCAGTGAGCTAGCAGATGGCTACACCTTC.

The rearrangement joins TRBV5-1 to TRBJ2-2; no firm D call. Per the germline V gene, CDR1 is SGHRS and CDR2 is YFSETQ. Trimming left V 3 bases short and J 8 bases short, with 14 bases between. This CDR3 is 14 amino acids long. The DNA for the CDR3 is TGCGCCAGCAGCTCTACGACCCCTGCTGGGGAGCTGTTTTTT. It yields the protein CASSSTTPAGELFF. Together with reference TRBV5-1 and TRBJ2-2, the CDR3 gives the full variable domain: KAGVTQTPRYLIKTRGQQVTLSCSPISGHRSVSWYQQTPGQGLQFLFEYFSETQRNKGNFPGRFSGRQFSNSRSEMNVSTLELGDSALYLCASSSTTPAGELFFGEGSRLTVL.

The chain is built from TRBV2 and TRBJ2-5; D possibly corresponds to TRBD2 (7 bases). V lost 6 bases and J lost 4, with 12 bases in between. CDR3 length equals 13 residues. Germline values: CDR1 SNHLY, CDR2 FYNNEI. CDR3 amino acids: CASRRGGGETQYF. DNA of the CDR3: TGTGCCAGCAGGAGAGGGGGGGGAGAGACCCAGTACTTC.

This chain uses TRBV19 with TRBJ1-2; D gene uncertain. CDR3 length: 15 amino acids. Germline-derived CDR1 and CDR2 are LNHDA and SQIVND (reference sequence). Trimming removed 6 bases from V and 8 bases from J, with 22 bases in between. CDR3 in amino acids: CASRTLRWSMEGYTF. CDR3 coding DNA: TGTGCCAGTAGGACTCTCAGGTGGAGCATGGAAGGCTACACCTTC.

The chain links TRBV6-5 to TRBJ2-7; D gene unclear. Germline V gene lookup returns CDR1 MNHEY and CDR2 SVGAGI. This CDR3 region has 14 residues. Trimming stripped 10 bases from V and 4 bases from J, with 20 bases between. The CDR3 region is CATKGFPNAYEQYF. The CDR3 region has the DNA TGTGCCACCAAAGGGTTTCCGAACGCGTACGAGCAGTACTTC.

The chain carries TRBV19 and TRBJ2-5; tentative D call: TRBD2 (6 bases). The V and J ends lost 3 bases and 4 bases respectively, with 21 bases between them. Looked up from germline, CDR1 is LNHDA and CDR2 is SQIVND (reference sequence). There are 17 residues in the CDR3. The CDR3 nucleotides are TGTGCCAGTAGTATGGTTGGCCGTGGGGGGAAAGGAGAGACCCAGTACTTC. Translation: CASSMVGRGGKGETQYF.

The chain is built from TRBV2 and TRBJ2-1, with D possibly TRBD1 on 6 matching bases. CDR1 SNHLY and CDR2 FYNNEI come from the germline V gene. The CDR3 totals 14 residues. V was trimmed by 6 bases and J by 2 bases, leaving 11 bases between them. CDR3 residues: CASRLGTPYNEQFF. The CDR3 DNA is TGTGCCAGCAGGTTGGGGACACCCTACAATGAGCAGTTCTTC.

This clone was detected a few times. The gene calls are TRBV10-3 and TRBJ1-1; 7 positions agree with TRBD1. Germline CDR1 ENHRY, CDR2 SYGVKD. The CDR3 runs 13 residues. Trimming took 3 bases from V and 5 from J; bases not matched to a gene: 3. Here the CDR3 DNA reads TGTGCCATCAGTGAAGACAGGGTTACTGAAGCTTTCTTT. Translating it yields CAISEDRVTEAFF.